This is a list of T cell receptor beta chains from one sample in a study of CD8+ T cells in alopecia areata. Here immunoSEQ multiplex PCR was the method, and the copy in TCRdb shows in-frame clones only, minus some. The sample records about 180,000 clones, roughly 63% being singletons. The material was CD4+ T cells sorted from blood, obtained around week 55, from a patient treated with tofacitinib. The receptor set was obtained from a human donor with alopecia areata. Both conserved end residues are part of each CDR3. D genes are given only for firm matches. The size entry is marked missing in some rows and otherwise reads once, few, many or a size class.

TGTGCCAGCAGTGCCCGAACCGGACGCAGAGCTTTCTTT	CASSARTGRRAFF	TRBV25-1	TRBJ1-1	.	.
TGTGCCAGCAGTGAAGGGAGCAATCAGCCCCAGCATTTT	CASSEGSNQPQHF	TRBV6-1	TRBJ1-5	.	.
TGTGCTAGTGGTTGGATAGCGGGGGCGAACTCCTACGAGCAGTACTTC	CASGWIAGANSYEQYF	TRBV12-5	TRBJ2-7	TRBD2	few
TGTGCCAGCAGCTTAGAAGGGGCCAAAAACATTCAGTACTTC	CASSLEGAKNIQYF	TRBV11-3	TRBJ2-4	.	.
TGCAGTGCTAGAGATTTGGAATACCTGTACTTC	CSARDLEYLYF	TRBV20-1	TRBJ2-7	.	.
TGCAGCGTGGAGGGACAGTTGAACACTGAAGCTTTCTTT	CSVEGQLNTEAFF	TRBV29-1	TRBJ1-1	TRBD1	.
TGTGCCTGGAGTGTTCAGGGGGGATACCCCCAGCCCCAGCATTTT	CAWSVQGGYPQPQHF	TRBV30	TRBJ1-5	TRBD1	.
TGTGCCAGCAGCCCCCAGGGGACAGGGCGAAATACGCAGTATTTT	CASSPQGTGRNTQYF	TRBV14	TRBJ2-3	TRBD1	.
TGTGCCAGCAGCGCAGGACAGAGGGTAATTGAAGCTTTCTTT	CASSAGQRVIEAFF	TRBV7-6	TRBJ1-1	.	.
TGTGCCAGCAGTGAATCCGGGTACTACGAGCAGTACTTC	CASSESGYYEQYF	TRBV6-1	TRBJ2-7	.	once
TGCGCCAGCAGCCCTAGCGGGGCGGGGGCCAACGTCCTGACTTTC	CASSPSGAGANVLTF	TRBV4-1	TRBJ2-6	TRBD2	once
TGTGCCAGCAGGGGATCCTTTAGCTCCTACGAGCAGTACTTC	CASRGSFSSYEQYF	TRBV6-5	TRBJ2-7	.	.
TGTGCCAGCGGATGGAACACCATATATTTT	CASGWNTIYF	TRBV14	TRBJ1-3	.	.
TGTGCCAGCACCGAGGGGGGTCCGTATGGCTACACCTTC	CASTEGGPYGYTF	TRBV2	TRBJ1-2	.	few
TGCAGCGTTAACGGGGGCAGAGAGACCCAGTACTTC	CSVNGGRETQYF	TRBV29-1	TRBJ2-5	.	.
TGTGCCAGCAGCCCCGGGGGGAGAGGAGAGACCCAGTACTTC	CASSPGGRGETQYF	TRBV7-6	TRBJ2-5	TRBD2	.
TGCGCCAGCAGTCAATCCGCCAGAACAGGGGAACATGCAGATACGCAGTATTTT	CASSQSARTGEHADTQYF	TRBV23-1	TRBJ2-3	TRBD1	.
TGTGCCAGCAGTGAAATTAGGACAGCTCAAGGGCAGTACTTC	CASSEIRTAQGQYF	TRBV2	TRBJ2-7	.	few
TGTGCCAGCAACAGGGACGCGAATTCACCCCTCCACTTT	CASNRDANSPLHF	TRBV6-1	TRBJ1-6	.	few
TGTGCCAGCAGTGAGGGTGTCCAAGAGACCCAGTACTTC	CASSEGVQETQYF	TRBV6-1	TRBJ2-5	.	.
TGTGCCAGCAGCTTGGTGGGGTCGAGCTATGGCTACACCTTC	CASSLVGSSYGYTF	TRBV5-6	TRBJ1-2	.	.
TGTGCCAGCAGCTTGTCCCTACTCGGAAAGTACAATGAGCAGTTCTTC	CASSLSLLGKYNEQFF	TRBV5-6	TRBJ2-1	.	.
TGCAGCGTTGAAGTAGGGCAACAAAACACCATATATTTT	CSVEVGQQNTIYF	TRBV29-1	TRBJ1-3	.	.
TGTGCCAGTAGTACAAGACAAGGTGGAACCTACGAGCAGTACTTC	CASSTRQGGTYEQYF	TRBV19	TRBJ2-7	.	few
TGTGCCTGGAGTGAGGGGACAGGCAATCAGCCCCAGCATTTT	CAWSEGTGNQPQHF	TRBV30	TRBJ1-5	TRBD1	.
TGTGCCTGGAGGGACAGGACAGGAGCCTCTGGGGCCAACGTCCTGACTTTC	CAWRDRTGASGANVLTF	TRBV30	TRBJ2-6	TRBD1	few
TGTGCCAGCAGTTACTCGTCAGGGGATACTCAGCCCCAGCATTTT	CASSYSSGDTQPQHF	TRBV6-5	TRBJ1-5	.	.
TGCAGCGGCCGGAGGAAGAACACTGAAGCTTTCTTT	CSGRRKNTEAFF	TRBV29-1	TRBJ1-1	.	.
TGTGCCAGCAGTTTCTCCCAGGAGGGCAAGCAGTACTTC	CASSFSQEGKQYF	TRBV27	TRBJ2-7	.	.
TGTGCCACCAGCAGAGCGGACAGGGGGGCCTACGAGCAGTACTTC	CATSRADRGAYEQYF	TRBV15	TRBJ2-7	TRBD1	.
TGTGCCAGCACACGGACAGTCCAAGAGACCCAGTACTTC	CASTRTVQETQYF	TRBV6-6	TRBJ2-5	.	.
TGTGCCTGGAGTGGGTCAGGTCGGATTGAAGCTTTCTTT	CAWSGSGRIEAFF	TRBV30	TRBJ1-1	.	few
TGCGCCAGCAGCCAATTCACCCGGTCCTACGAGCAGTACTTC	CASSQFTRSYEQYF	TRBV4-1	TRBJ2-7	.	.
TGTGCCAGCACCCAACAAAGGGGGTCGAACACAGATACGCAGTATTTT	CASTQQRGSNTDTQYF	TRBV7-9	TRBJ2-3	.	.
TGTGCCACCAGCTATGGTGAGGGGTCACGCAATCAGCCCCAGCATTTT	CATSYGEGSRNQPQHF	TRBV15	TRBJ1-5	.	many
TGTGCCAGCAATCCCGGGAGGATGGTCCATGGCTACACCTTC	CASNPGRMVHGYTF	TRBV6-5	TRBJ1-2	.	.
TGTGCCACCAGCAGAGAAGGGGAGGGCGAAAAACTGTTTTTT	CATSREGEGEKLFF	TRBV15	TRBJ1-4	.	few
TGCAGCGTTGTCGGACAGAACACTGAAGCTTTCTTT	CSVVGQNTEAFF	TRBV29-1	TRBJ1-1	.	.
TGTGCCAGCAGCTTAACTAGCGGGACCGTTGATGAGCAGTTCTTC	CASSLTSGTVDEQFF	TRBV7-9	TRBJ2-1	TRBD2	few
TGCGCCAGCAGCCTAAAGGGACAGGGATCAAACGAGCAGTACTTC	CASSLKGQGSNEQYF	TRBV5-1	TRBJ2-7	TRBD1	.
TGTGCCAGCAGCCTGGAGGGGGTGCAGTACTTC	CASSLEGVQYF	TRBV7-9	TRBJ2-7	.	.
TGCGCCAGCAGCCCGACAGGGGGCAATCAGTATGGCTACACCTTC	CASSPTGGNQYGYTF	TRBV4-1	TRBJ1-2	TRBD1	.
TGTGCCAGTGGGACAGGGGTGGCTGAAGCTTTCTTT	CASGTGVAEAFF	TRBV19	TRBJ1-1	TRBD1	.
TGTGCCAGCAAGGGAGGTCCGGCCTACGAGCAGTACTTC	CASKGGPAYEQYF	TRBV11-1	TRBJ2-7	.	.
TGTGCCAGTAGCCTGACGCGGTTTCTGGAGCAGTTCTTC	CASSLTRFLEQFF	TRBV19	TRBJ2-1	.	.
TGTGCCAGCAGCCCAAACAGGGGCTTCAGGAACACTGAAGCTTTCTTT	CASSPNRGFRNTEAFF	TRBV7-9	TRBJ1-1	TRBD1	few
TGTGCCAGCAGTGGACAGGGTGGCGATACGCAGTATTTT	CASSGQGGDTQYF	TRBV6-1	TRBJ2-3	TRBD1	.
TGCGCCAGCAGCTTGGTAGGGGATACGCAGTATTTT	CASSLVGDTQYF	TRBV5-1	TRBJ2-3	.	few
TGCGCCAGCAGCTTTGAAGGACCCTATGAAGCTTTCTTT	CASSFEGPYEAFF	TRBV5-1	TRBJ1-1	.	few
TGTGCCAGCAGTGGCCGGGGGGGCCTGGATGAGCAGTTCTTC	CASSGRGGLDEQFF	TRBV2	TRBJ2-1	TRBD2	few
TGCGCCAGCAGCGAGGGAGGTACGCAGTATTTT	CASSEGGTQYF	TRBV5-1	TRBJ2-3	.	few
TGCGCCAGCAGCCAAGTTATGTTTGAGAACTATGGCTACACCTTC	CASSQVMFENYGYTF	TRBV4-1	TRBJ1-2	.	.
TGTGCCAGCAGTGAAGCGCAAGCCGGAAACTATGGCTACACCTTC	CASSEAQAGNYGYTF	TRBV2	TRBJ1-2	.	.
TGTGCCAGCAGCCCCCCCGGGAGAGAAGCTTTCTTT	CASSPPGREAFF	TRBV13	TRBJ1-1	.	.
TGTGCCAGCAGCGTACCCGGGGGCTACACCTTC	CASSVPGGYTF	TRBV9	TRBJ1-2	.	.
TGTGCCTGGAGTGCTTCCGGGGTCTACGAGCAGTACTTC	CAWSASGVYEQYF	TRBV30	TRBJ2-7	.	.
TGTGCCAGCACCCTCGGGACAGGGTATGGCTACACCTTC	CASTLGTGYGYTF	TRBV6-5	TRBJ1-2	TRBD1	.